This TCR beta chain is from a study of blood T cell repertoires in COVID-19. The CDR3 is 14 residues long. Trimming took 0 bases from V and 6 from J, leaving 9 bases between them. CDR1 SGDLS and CDR2 YYNGEE come from the germline V gene. The assay was immunoSEQ multiplex PCR, and TCRdb's table has in-frame clones only and misses some. This table has approximately 13,000 clones, 84% appearing once. The chain employs TRBV9 and TRBJ2-2, with a weak D call TRBD1 (5 bases). The sample consisted of peripheral blood. This clonotype was sampled from a man in his fifties or sixties with active COVID-19. The CDR3 coding sequence is TGTGCCAGCAGCGTAGGCAGGGTACCCGGGGAGCTGTTTTTT. Translated, it gives CASSVGRVPGELFF. The whole variable domain, filled in from reference TRBV9 and TRBJ2-2, reads DSGVTQTPKHLITATGQRVTLRCSPRSGDLSVYWYQQSLDQGLQFLIQYYNGEERAKGNILERFSAQQFPDLHSELNLSSLELGDSALYFCASSVGRVPGELFFGEGSRLTVL.